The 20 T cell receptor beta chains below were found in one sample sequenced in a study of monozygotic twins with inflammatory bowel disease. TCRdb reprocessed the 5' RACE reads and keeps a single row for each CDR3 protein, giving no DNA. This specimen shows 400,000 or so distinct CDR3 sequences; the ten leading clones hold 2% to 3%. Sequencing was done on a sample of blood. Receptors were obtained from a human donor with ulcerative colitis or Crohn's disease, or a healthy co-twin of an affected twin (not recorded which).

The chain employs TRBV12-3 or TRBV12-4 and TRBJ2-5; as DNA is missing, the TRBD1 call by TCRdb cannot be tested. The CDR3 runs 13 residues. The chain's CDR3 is CASRITGSETQYF.

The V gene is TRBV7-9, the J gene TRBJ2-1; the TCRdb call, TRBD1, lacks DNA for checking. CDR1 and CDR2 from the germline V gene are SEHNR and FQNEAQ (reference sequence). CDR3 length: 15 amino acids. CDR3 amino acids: CASSRGAGSYNEQFF.

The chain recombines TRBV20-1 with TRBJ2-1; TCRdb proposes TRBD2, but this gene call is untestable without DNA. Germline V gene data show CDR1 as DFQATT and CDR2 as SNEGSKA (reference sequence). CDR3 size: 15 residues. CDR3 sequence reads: CSANQLAGFYNEQFF.

The CDR3 here is CASSPGFHSTDTQYF. V gene TRBV4-1 combines with J gene TRBJ2-3; as DNA is missing, the TRBD1 call by TCRdb cannot be tested. Germline CDR1 is MGHRA and CDR2 is YSYEKL. The CDR3 contains 15 residues.

The CDR3 sequence: CSARGAPGYGYTF. V gene TRBV20-1 combines with J gene TRBJ1-2; TCRdb calls TRBD1, which cannot be checked without DNA. Germline CDR1 DFQATT, CDR2 SNEGSKA (reference sequence). The CDR3 consists of 13 residues.

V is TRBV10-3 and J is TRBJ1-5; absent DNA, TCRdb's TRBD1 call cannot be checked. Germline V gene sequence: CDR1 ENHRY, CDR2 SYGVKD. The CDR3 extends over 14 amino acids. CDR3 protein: CAISESGATQPQHF.

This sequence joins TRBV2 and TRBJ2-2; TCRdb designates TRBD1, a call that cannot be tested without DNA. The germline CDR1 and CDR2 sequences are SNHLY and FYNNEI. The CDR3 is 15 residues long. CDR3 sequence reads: CASSRTGTNTGELFF.

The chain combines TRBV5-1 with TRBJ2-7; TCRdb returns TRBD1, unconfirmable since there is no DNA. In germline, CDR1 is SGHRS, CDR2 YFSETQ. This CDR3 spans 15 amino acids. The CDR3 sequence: CASSLGTGEIYEQYF. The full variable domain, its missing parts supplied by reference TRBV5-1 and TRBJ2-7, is KAGVTQTPRYLIKTRGQQVTLSCSPISGHRSVSWYQQTPGQGLQFLFEYFSETQRNKGNFPGRFSGRQFSNSRSEMNVSTLELGDSALYLCASSLGTGEIYEQYFGPGTRLTVT.

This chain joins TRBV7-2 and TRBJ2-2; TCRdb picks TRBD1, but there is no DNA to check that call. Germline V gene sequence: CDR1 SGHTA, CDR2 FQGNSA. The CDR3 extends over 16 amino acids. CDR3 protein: CASSLEAVPGTGELFF. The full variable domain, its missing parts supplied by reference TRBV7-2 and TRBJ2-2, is GAGVSQSPSNKVTEKGKDVELRCDPISGHTALYWYRQSLGQGLEFLIYFQGNSAPDKSGLPSDRFSAERTGGSVSTLTIQRTQQEDSAVYLCASSLEAVPGTGELFFGEGSRLTVL.

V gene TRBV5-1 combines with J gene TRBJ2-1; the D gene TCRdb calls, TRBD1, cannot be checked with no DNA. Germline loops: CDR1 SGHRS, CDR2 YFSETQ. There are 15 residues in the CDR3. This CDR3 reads CASSPTPGKNNEQFF.

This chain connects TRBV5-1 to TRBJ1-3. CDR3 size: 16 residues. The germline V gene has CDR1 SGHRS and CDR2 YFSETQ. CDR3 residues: CASSFWARDTGNTIYF.

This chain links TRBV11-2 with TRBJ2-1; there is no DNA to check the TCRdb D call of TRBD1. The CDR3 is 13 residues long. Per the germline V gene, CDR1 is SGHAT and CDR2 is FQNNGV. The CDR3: CASSADRVNEQFF. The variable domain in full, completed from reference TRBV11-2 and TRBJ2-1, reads EAGVAQSPRYKIIEKRQSVAFWCNPISGHATLYWYQQILGQGPKLLIQFQNNGVVDDSQLPKDRFSAERLKGVDSTLKIQPAKLEDSAVYLCASSADRVNEQFFGPGTRLTVL.

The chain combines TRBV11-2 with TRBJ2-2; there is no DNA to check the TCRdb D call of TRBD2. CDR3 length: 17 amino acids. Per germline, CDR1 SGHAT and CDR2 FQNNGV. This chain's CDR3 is CASSTRLAGPNTGELFF.

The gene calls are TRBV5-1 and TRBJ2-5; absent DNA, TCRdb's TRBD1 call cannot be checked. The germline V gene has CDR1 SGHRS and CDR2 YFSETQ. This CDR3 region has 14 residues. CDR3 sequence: CASSPTDSWETQYF.

The CDR3 reads CASSHYQGPGETQYF. V usage is TRBV4-2 and J usage is TRBJ2-5; TCRdb lists TRBD2, though no DNA is available to test this call. The CDR3 has 15 residues. Germline assignment: CDR1 LGHNA and CDR2 YNFKEQ.

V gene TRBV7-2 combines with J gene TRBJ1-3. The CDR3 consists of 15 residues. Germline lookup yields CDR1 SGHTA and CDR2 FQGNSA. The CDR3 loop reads CASSPTPVPGNTIYF. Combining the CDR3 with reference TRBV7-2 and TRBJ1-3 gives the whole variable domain GAGVSQSPSNKVTEKGKDVELRCDPISGHTALYWYRQSLGQGLEFLIYFQGNSAPDKSGLPSDRFSAERTGGSVSTLTIQRTQQEDSAVYLCASSPTPVPGNTIYFGEGSWLTVV.

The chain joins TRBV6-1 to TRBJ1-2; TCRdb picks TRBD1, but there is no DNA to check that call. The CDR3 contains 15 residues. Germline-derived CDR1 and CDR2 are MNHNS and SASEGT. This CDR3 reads CASTETGGAFYGYTF.

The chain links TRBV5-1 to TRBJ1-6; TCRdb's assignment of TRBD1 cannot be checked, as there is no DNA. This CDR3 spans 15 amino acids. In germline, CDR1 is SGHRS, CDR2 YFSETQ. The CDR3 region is CASSTQGGDNSPLHF.

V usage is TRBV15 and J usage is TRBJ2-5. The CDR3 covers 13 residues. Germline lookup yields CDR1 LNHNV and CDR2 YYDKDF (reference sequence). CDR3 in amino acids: CATSRDRQETQYF. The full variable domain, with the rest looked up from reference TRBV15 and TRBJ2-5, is DAMVIQNPRYQVTQFGKPVTLSCSQTLNHNVMYWYQQKSSQAPKLLFHYYDKDFNNEADTPDNFQSRRPNTSFCFLDIRSPGLGDTAMYLCATSRDRQETQYFGPGTRLLVL.

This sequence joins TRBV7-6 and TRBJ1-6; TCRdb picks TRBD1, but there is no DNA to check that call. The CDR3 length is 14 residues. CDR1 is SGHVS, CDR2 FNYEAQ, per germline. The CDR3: CASSLDRGGSPLHF.